The 15 T cell receptor beta chains in this list originate from one sample, sequenced in a study of cytomegalovirus exposure and HLA in healthy donors. Primers included in the PCR were 60 Vbeta and 13 Jbeta primers. The method was immunoSEQ multiplex PCR; TCRdb's version includes in-frame clones alone and lacks a portion of them. This table has about 110,000 clones, about 74% appearing once. Input material: PBMCs. These receptors all stem from a man aged 30 to 39 in good health and CMV-seropositive.

V gene TRBV29-1 combines with J gene TRBJ2-2; TRBD1 matches 9 bases. The CDR3 loop spans 16 amino acids. Trimming cost V 2 bases and J 3 bases; bases outside gene matches: 7. The germline V gene encodes CDR1 SQVTM and CDR2 ANQGSEA. The CDR3 sequence: CSVEPSTGGDTGELFF. CDR3 nucleotide sequence: TGCAGCGTTGAACCATCTACAGGGGGCGACACCGGGGAGCTGTTTTTT.

V usage is TRBV20-1 and J usage is TRBJ2-5; D not certain. CDR1 is DFQATT and CDR2 is SNEGSKA in the germline V gene (reference sequence). CDR3 length: 10 residues. CDR3 sequence reads: CTPEQETQYF. In DNA form, the CDR3 reads TGCACCCCGGAGCAAGAGACCCAGTACTTC.

This chain connects TRBV9 to TRBJ2-3, with 10 bases matching TRBD2. Trimming at V came to 1 base and at J to 4 bases, leaving 0 bases not matched to a gene. Germline CDR1 is SGDLS and CDR2 is YYNGEE. This CDR3 has 14 amino acids. CDR3 sequence (DNA): TGTGCCAGCAGCGTAAGCGGGGGGGCAGATACGCAGTATTTT. It specifies CASSVSGGADTQYF.

The V and J genes are TRBV4-2 and TRBJ2-3; the match to TRBD2 covers 10 bases. V was pared by 3 bases and J by 1 base, with 4 bases of the junction left unmatched. Germline V gene sequence: CDR1 LGHNA, CDR2 YNFKEQ. The CDR3 sequence is 16 residues long. The CDR3 nucleotides read TGTGCCAGCAGCCATTACCTAGCGGGAGGCACAGATACGCAGTATTTT. Translation: CASSHYLAGGTDTQYF.

This clone is classed as medium-sized. In nucleotides, the CDR3 is TGTGCCAGCAGTGCCCAACAGGGGAAGGAATCCTACGAGCAGTACTTC. This encodes CASSAQQGKESYEQYF. This rearrangement joins TRBV6-1 to TRBJ2-7, with 7 bases that match TRBD1. The CDR3 is 16 amino acids. Unmatched junction bases numbered 10, after V lost 4 bases and J lost 1 base. Germline V gene data show CDR1 as MNHNS and CDR2 as SASEGT.

The rearrangement uses TRBV25-1 and TRBJ2-7, with a tentative D call TRBD2 (7 bases). Trimming stripped 4 bases from V and 4 bases from J, with 20 bases between. The germline CDR1 and CDR2 sequences are MGHDK and SYGVNS. The CDR3 has 16 residues. This CDR3 is CASSARGGGHYYEQYF. CDR3 bases: TGTGCCAGCAGTGCCCGTGGCGGGGGCCATTATTACGAGCAGTACTTC.

The chain recombines TRBV27 with TRBJ1-6, with a tentative D call TRBD1 (6 bases). The CDR3 runs to 13 residues. Looked up from germline, CDR1 is MNHEY and CDR2 is SMNVEV (reference sequence). Between the trimmed V and J ends, which lost 7 bases and 10 bases, there was a span of 14 bases. The DNA for the CDR3 is TGTGCCAGCACCCCCGGGGGGGGCTCACCCCTCCACTTT. Encoded protein: CASTPGGGSPLHF.

This clone was found once. The chain has TRBV7-6 and TRBJ2-5; tentative D call: TRBD2 (6 bases). The CDR3 is made up of 14 amino acids. The germline V gene has CDR1 SGHVS and CDR2 FNYEAQ. Trimming left V 5 bases short and J 5 bases short, with 15 bases between. The CDR3 region is CASSLSRLAETQYF. In DNA, the CDR3 is TGTGCCAGCAGCCTTTCCCGGCTAGCGGAGACCCAGTACTTC.

This clone was seen once. The chain joins TRBV5-4 to TRBJ2-5; TRBD1 is a possible D gene (6 bases). Deletions cut 4 bases from V and 2 bases from J, with 9 bases between. The CDR3 loop spans 13 amino acids. The germline V gene encodes CDR1 SGHNT and CDR2 YYREEE (reference sequence). CDR3 protein: CASSPGQQETQYF. DNA for the CDR3: TGTGCCAGCAGCCCCGGACAGCAAGAGACCCAGTACTTC.

This rearrangement joins TRBV6-5 to TRBJ1-6; D might be TRBD1 (6 bases). Per the germline V gene, CDR1 is MNHEY and CDR2 is SVGAGI. This CDR3 region has 14 residues. Trimming stripped 6 bases from V and 8 bases from J, with 14 bases between. The CDR3 reads CASRPQGWDSPLHF. The CDR3 DNA sequence: TGTGCCAGCAGACCGCAGGGGTGGGATTCACCCCTCCACTTT.

The chain recombines TRBV2 with TRBJ1-6, with 9 bases aligning to TRBD1. With V trimmed by 8 bases and J by 5 bases, 10 bases remained unmatched. Germline V CDR1 and CDR2: SNHLY, FYNNEI. CDR3 size: 16 residues. The CDR3, as DNA: TGTGCCAGCGGGGGGACAGGGCTTAGGAATAATTCACCCCTCCACTTT. Translating it yields CASGGTGLRNNSPLHF.

This clone was seen at least ten times. This chain connects TRBV6-1 to TRBJ1-4; D remains ambiguous. The CDR3 runs to 14 residues. The germline V and J ends were trimmed by 5 bases and 8 bases, with 15 bases remaining between them. CDR1 is MNHNS, CDR2 SASEGT, per germline. For the CDR3, the DNA is TGTGCCAGCAGTCCTACCCGTACACAGGAAAAACTGTTTTTT. Protein: CASSPTRTQEKLFF.

This clone was detected only a few times. The chain employs TRBV6-5 and TRBJ1-1, with 8 bases identical to TRBD1. CDR3 length equals 14 residues. V lost 3 bases and J lost 6; bases outside the gene matches: 6. The germline V gene encodes CDR1 MNHEY and CDR2 SVGAGI. The CDR3 here is CASSYQGARSEAFF. The CDR3 DNA reads TGTGCCAGCAGTTATCAGGGGGCGCGATCTGAAGCTTTCTTT.

The V call is TRBV19, the J call TRBJ1-2, with 9 bases identical to TRBD1. Germline trimming cut 3 bases from V and 6 bases from J; bases unmatched to any gene: 8. Looked up from germline, CDR1 is LNHDA and CDR2 is SQIVND (reference sequence). This CDR3 comprises 15 residues. In DNA form, the CDR3 reads TGTGCCAGTAGTATTTTCGGACAGGGGAGGCATGGCTACACCTTC. Encoded protein: CASSIFGQGRHGYTF. The whole variable domain, remainder taken from reference TRBV19 and TRBJ1-2, is DGGITQSPKYLFRKEGQNVTLSCEQNLNHDAMYWYRQDPGQGLRLIYYSQIVNDFQKGDIAEGYSVSREKKESFPLTVTSAQKNPTAFYLCASSIFGQGRHGYTFGSGTRLTVV.

This clone was counted between two and nine times. J is TRBJ1-2 and V is TRBV5-1, with D hard to call. CDR1 and CDR2 from the germline V gene are SGHRS and YFSETQ. The V gene lost 0 bases and the J gene lost 3 bases, with 3 bases spanning the gap. The CDR3 is 12 amino acids. The CDR3, as DNA: TGCGCCAGCAGCTTGGGAGACTATGGCTACACCTTC. Translation gives CASSLGDYGYTF.